These 9 T cell receptor beta chains originate from one sample sequenced in a study of T cell changes during pregnancy in multiple sclerosis. Sequenced by immunoSEQ multiplex PCR; TCRdb stores in-frame clones only, minus some. Here the sample spans roughly 46,000 clones, about 93% being singletons. The sequences come from CD8+ T cells from peripheral blood mononuclear cells, collected after pregnancy. All receptors come from a female donor with multiple sclerosis, enrolled in a pregnancy study.

This clone occurred once. The genes are TRBV5-4 and TRBJ2-5; TRBD1 aligns across 8 bases. V dropped 0 bases and J dropped 5; count of bases not matched to a gene: 9. CDR1 and CDR2 (germline): SGHNT, YYREEE (reference sequence). This CDR3 is built from 16 residues. The DNA of the CDR3 is TGTGCCAGCAGCTTGGTCGGACAGGGTGGACACGAGACCCAGTACTTC. Its translation: CASSLVGQGGHETQYF.

This clone was recorded once. The chain links TRBV30 to TRBJ2-7; the D gene is possibly TRBD2 (5 bases). The CDR3 is 13 amino acids. Trimming pared 2 bases from V and 3 bases from J, leaving 11 bases between. Germline CDR1 is GTSNPN and CDR2 is SVGIG (reference sequence). CDR3 protein: CAWSSGADYEQYF. In DNA, the CDR3 is TGTGCCTGGAGTAGCGGCGCCGACTACGAGCAGTACTTC.

The sample holds one count of this clone. The rearrangement joins TRBV15 to TRBJ1-3; D not resolved. The germline gives CDR1 LNHNV, CDR2 YYDKDF (reference sequence). Trimming pared 0 bases from V and 0 bases from J, leaving 6 bases between. The CDR3 has 15 residues. The CDR3 is CATSREPGSGNTIYF. DNA of the CDR3: TGTGCCACCAGCAGAGAGCCCGGCTCTGGAAACACCATATATTTT.

This clone has just one count. J is TRBJ2-7 and V is TRBV29-1; TRBD1 agrees at 12 bases. Germline-derived CDR1 and CDR2 are SQVTM and ANQGSEA. This CDR3 region has 11 residues. V lost 6 bases, J lost 6 bases, and 0 bases stayed unmatched. The CDR3 DNA reads TGCAGCGTGGGACAGGGGGCCGAGCAGTACTTC. Translation gives CSVGQGAEQYF.

V gene TRBV5-4 combines with J gene TRBJ2-2, with TRBD2 identical over 8 bases. Per the germline V gene, CDR1 is SGHNT and CDR2 is YYREEE (reference sequence). Germline trimming cut 2 bases from V and 6 bases from J; bases unmatched to any gene: 12. This CDR3 has 17 amino acids. CDR3 coding DNA: TGTGCCAGCAGCTTTTTGGGTAGCGGGGTAGGTCCCGGGGAGCTGTTTTTT. This codes for CASSFLGSGVGPGELFF.

The rearrangement uses TRBV5-4 and TRBJ2-1; D ambiguous. CDR1 SGHNT and CDR2 YYREEE come from the germline V gene (reference sequence). The V end lost 3 bases, the J end lost 5 bases, and 15 bases lay between the germline ends. The CDR3 spans 15 residues. The CDR3 sequence: CASSSPSDFHNEQFF. The CDR3 DNA is TGTGCCAGCAGCTCCCCGAGTGACTTCCACAATGAGCAGTTCTTC.

The J gene is TRBJ2-4, the V gene TRBV7-9; possible D gene TRBD2, 5 bases. Germline assignment: CDR1 SEHNR and CDR2 FQNEAQ (reference sequence). The ends were cut back, 1 base at V and 1 base at J, with 8 bases in the middle. This CDR3 has 15 residues. CDR3 in amino acids: CASSLVSGAKNIQYF. Here the CDR3 DNA reads TGTGCCAGCAGCTTAGTTTCGGGGGCCAAAAACATTCAGTACTTC. Using reference TRBV7-9 and TRBJ2-4 for the parts outside the CDR3, the full variable domain is DTGVSQNPRHKITKRGQNVTFRCDPISEHNRLYWYRQTLGQGPEFLTYFQNEAQLEKSRLLSDRFSAERPKGSFSTLEIQRTEQGDSAMYLCASSLVSGAKNIQYFGAGTRLSVL.

This chain uses TRBV25-1 with TRBJ2-5; TRBD2 is a possible D gene (5 bases). Trimming removed 2 bases at V and 5 bases at J, with 15 bases between. Per the germline V gene, CDR1 is MGHDK and CDR2 is SYGVNS. The CDR3 consists of 15 residues. CDR3 region: CASSERGLAQETQYF. The CDR3 DNA reads as TGTGCCAGCAGTGAAAGAGGGCTAGCCCAGGAGACCCAGTACTTC.

The chain carries TRBV6-5 and TRBJ2-1, with TRBD2 matching 9 bases. After removal of 8 bases from V and 6 bases from J, the junction contained 11 bases not matched to a gene. Germline assignment: CDR1 MNHEY and CDR2 SVGAGI. The CDR3 length is 15 residues. The CDR3 loop reads CASRLTSGSSNEQFF. The CDR3 nucleotides read TGTGCCAGCCGGTTGACTAGCGGATCTTCCAATGAGCAGTTCTTC.